This TCR beta chain was captured by sequencing in a study of regulatory T cells in long-lasting Graves disease. This clonotype was found a few times. The antigen remains unidentified. The time point was: newly diagnosed GD, antithyroid drugs for less than 3 months. RNA from PBMCs was the source of the TCR library. Diagnosing Graves' disease relied on the American Thyroid Association guidelines. Arm-PCR of CDR3 regions and iRepertoire HTBI primers were the basis on which TCR beta libraries were built. As handled by the study authors: Under 75 TRBV and approximately 13 TRBJ segments were identified across samples. TCRdb ran MiXCR on the multiplex PCR reads and lists one entry per CDR3 protein. In this record, the V and J calls reflect TCRdb's handling and not the investigators' own analysis. Found here are about half a million distinct CDR3 sequences, around 12% of them singletons; the top ten hold roughly 8.2%.

Regarding the study as a whole: TRBV28, TRBJ1-2 and TRBJ2-5 were favored in persistent disease.

V gave up 0 bases and J gave up 9 bases, with 9 bases separating them. Per germline, CDR1 MNHEY and CDR2 SVGEGT. The CDR3 covers 13 residues. The sample also formed part of further work on T cells in Graves' hyperthyroidism and ophthalmopathy. That report notes: Initially, a first-round RT-PCR of the TCR CDR3 employed the HTBI primer set.

The V call is TRBV6-2 or TRBV6-3, the J call TRBJ2-1; D is undetermined. The starting material was peripheral blood mononuclear cells (PBMCs), obtained at new diagnosis, from a patient treated with antithyroid drugs. The sequence derives from a woman in her twenties or thirties with Graves disease. DNA for the CDR3: TGTGCCAGCAGTTACTCGACCTTCCTTGAGCAGTTCTTC. Residues: CASSYSTFLEQFF.